This entry concerns a single TCR beta chain. Its antigen remains unidentified. No much larger clone exists at a distance of one base, and base qualities are not known. The entry originates in a study of shared clonotypes between healthy human individuals (TCRdb year 2020). Regarding the complete study: The cohort included a few men and two women between 18 and 49 years of age. Between about 0.94 and 10 billion PBMCs per donor were obtained by leukapheresis. For each donor, CD4 naive and CD4 memory were each run on three plates, CD8 naive on two plates, and CD8 memory on one plate. Blood TCR repertoires of a handful of healthy adults were deeply sequenced to estimate repertoire size and the extent of clonotype sharing between individuals. To increase sequencing depth and limit assay-specific biases, TCR repertoire library preparation and sequencing were carried out by different laboratories using diverse techniques.

Broad study findings and their caveats: Compared with non-shared clonotypes, clonotypes shared by all four sorted-subset donors had higher generation probabilities. Larger estimated clonotype richness was generally found for naive subsets than for memory subsets. Pairwise subsampling indicated that sequencing depth was expected to affect the degree of clonotype sharing among donors. About 5% of naive CD4, 3.5% of naive CD8, roughly 2.5% of memory CD4, and around 0.4% of memory CD8 clonotypes were shared across several donors. Sampling was limited to blood, and TCR repertoires in tissue likely differ from TCR repertoires in blood. Rarefaction of sorted-subset datasets indicated incomplete sequencing despite the large sequencing depth. Because the study included a small number of donors, the genetic and exposure-history diversity represented was limited.

Healthy HIV-negative adults with no recently reported acute infections or vaccinations were included as donors. All donors were Caucasian adults living in Nashville, Tennessee, USA. CD4+ T cells were enriched by magnetic negative selection; naive cells were then positively selected on CD45RA, and the negative fraction formed the memory subset. Blood was obtained by leukapheresis, after which PBMCs were separated by Ficoll-Histopaque density gradient centrifugation and cryopreserved in liquid nitrogen vapor phase. Analytical flow cytometry was used to check the purity and quantity of every magnetically sorted T cell population. Each sorted fraction had its genomic DNA isolated and then quantified by UV absorbance on a Nanodrop 2000c. For CDR1 and CDR2, the germline V gene lists KGHSH and LQKENI. From cysteine to phenylalanine, the CDR3 is 15 amino acids long. Of the read, only the CDR3 DNA is kept; its 45 bases are in frame from base 1. The germline V and J ends show losses of 5 bases and 4 bases respectively, and no gene match explains 8 bases of the junction.

TCR CDR3 regions were amplified from genomic DNA by multiplex PCR using the deep immunoSEQ assay. Extracted genomic DNA from each cell subset was spread evenly across all wells of several immunoSEQ 96-well plates, with each plate serving as a replicate. For sorted subsets, around 0.2 ug genomic DNA, equal to tens of thousands of T cell genomes, was loaded into each replicate PCR. Purified libraries were quantified with a Qubit 3.0 fluorometer, sized on a Bioanalyzer 2100, and re-quantified with the KAPA Library Quantification kit. Each immunoSEQ 96-well plate was sequenced on its own single-read 150-cycle Illumina NextSeq 550 flow cell. The original methods were these. The immunoSEQ output contained only junctional sequences without quality scores, so filtering could not match that applied to full-length reads. To assign V/J genes and CDR3, sequences were annotated against IMGT germline references using PyIR, a Python wrapper for IgBLAST v1.9. Reads with weak V/J assignments (E-value above 1e-6), missing CDR3, stop codons, out-of-frame junctions, or ambiguous translated residues were removed. V3J clonotypes were defined as sequences sharing an identical inferred V gene, J gene, and CDR3 amino acid sequence. The percentage overlap between two repertoires was calculated by dividing the number of shared unique clonotypes by the size of the smaller repertoire. RTK rarefaction, the Chao1 estimator, and Recon v2.1 estimates of unobserved clonotypes were used to assess repertoire richness. Generation probabilities were computed with OLGA for all TCRbeta clonotypes obtained by the gDNA method from several donors. The table was pulled from immuneACCESS by TCRdb, which kept in-frame rearrangements only. Such tables lose some clones; where checked, under half of the loss comes from unresolved V genes, and the rest has no known cause. V and J calls plus clone size are reproduced from that table; the DNA served to infer D and trimming. Within this sample are 2 million to 2.5 million clones, with around 95% of them counted one time only. The ten largest clones capture 0.1% to 0.15% of the sample.

The TCR comes from a young man in good health. Sequencing input: naive CD4+ T cells sorted from blood. The cell subset or site label here, explained by the study, means: CD45RA+ positively selected. The V and J segments used are TRBV18 and TRBJ2-7, with TRBD1 matching 10 junction bases. The CDR3 protein is CASSARDRGWYEQYF. The nucleotide sequence reads as follows: TGTGCCAGCTCAGCTCGGGACAGGGGTTGGTACGAGCAGTACTTC.